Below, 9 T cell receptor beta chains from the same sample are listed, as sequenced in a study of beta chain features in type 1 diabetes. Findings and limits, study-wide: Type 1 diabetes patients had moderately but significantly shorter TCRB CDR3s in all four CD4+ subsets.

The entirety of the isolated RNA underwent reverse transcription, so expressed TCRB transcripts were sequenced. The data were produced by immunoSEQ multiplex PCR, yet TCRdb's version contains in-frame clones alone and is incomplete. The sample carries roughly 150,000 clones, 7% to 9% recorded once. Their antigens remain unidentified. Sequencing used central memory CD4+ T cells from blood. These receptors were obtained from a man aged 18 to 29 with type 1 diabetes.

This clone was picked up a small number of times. CDR3 loop: CASSLSIGADTEAFF. CDR3 bases: TGCGCCAGCAGCTTGTCCATAGGGGCGGACACTGAAGCTTTCTTT. V gene TRBV5-1 combines with J gene TRBJ1-1, with D maybe TRBD1 (5 bases). The CDR3 runs 15 residues. Germline CDR1 and CDR2: SGHRS and YFSETQ. The V end was cut by 1 base, the J end by 3 bases, with 13 bases between.

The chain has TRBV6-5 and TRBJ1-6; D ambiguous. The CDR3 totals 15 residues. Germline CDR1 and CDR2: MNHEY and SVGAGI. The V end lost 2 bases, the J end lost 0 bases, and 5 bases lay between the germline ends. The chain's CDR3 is CASSYKSSYNSPLHF. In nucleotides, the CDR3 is TGTGCCAGCAGTTACAAGAGCTCCTATAATTCACCCCTCCACTTT.

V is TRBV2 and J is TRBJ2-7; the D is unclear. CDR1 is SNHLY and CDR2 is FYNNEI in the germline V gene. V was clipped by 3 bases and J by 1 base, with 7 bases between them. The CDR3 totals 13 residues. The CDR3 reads CASSDGQSYEQYF. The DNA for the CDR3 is TGTGCCAGCAGTGATGGTCAGTCCTACGAGCAGTACTTC. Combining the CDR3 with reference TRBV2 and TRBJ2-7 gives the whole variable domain EPEVTQTPSHQVTQMGQEVILRCVPISNHLYFYWYRQILGQKVEFLVSFYNNEISEKSEIFDDQFSVERPDGSNFTLKIRSTKLEDSAMYFCASSDGQSYEQYFGPGTRLTVT.

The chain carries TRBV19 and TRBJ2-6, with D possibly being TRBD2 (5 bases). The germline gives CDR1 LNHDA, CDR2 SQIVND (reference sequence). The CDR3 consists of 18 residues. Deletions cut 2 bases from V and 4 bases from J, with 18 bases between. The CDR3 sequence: CASSITITGFGGANVLTF. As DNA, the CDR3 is TGTGCCAGTAGTATAACCATAACGGGGTTCGGGGGGGCCAACGTCCTGACTTTC.

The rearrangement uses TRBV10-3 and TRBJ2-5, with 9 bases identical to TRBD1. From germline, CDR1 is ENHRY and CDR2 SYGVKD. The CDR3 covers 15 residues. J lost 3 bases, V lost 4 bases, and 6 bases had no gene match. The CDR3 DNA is TGTGCCATCAGTGGCCAGGGGACAGGGAAAGAGACCCAGTACTTC. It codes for CAISGQGTGKETQYF.

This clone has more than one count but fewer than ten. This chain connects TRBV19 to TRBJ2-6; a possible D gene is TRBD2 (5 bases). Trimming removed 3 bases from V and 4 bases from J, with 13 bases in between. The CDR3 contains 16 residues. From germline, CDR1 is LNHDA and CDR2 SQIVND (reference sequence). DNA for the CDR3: TGTGCCAGTAGTATTCAGGCCGCGGGCGGGGCCAACGTCCTGACTTTC. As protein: CASSIQAAGGANVLTF.

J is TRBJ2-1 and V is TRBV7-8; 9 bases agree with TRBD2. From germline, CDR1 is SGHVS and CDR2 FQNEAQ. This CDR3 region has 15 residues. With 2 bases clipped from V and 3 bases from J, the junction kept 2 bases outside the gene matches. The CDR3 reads CASSLSSGDYNEQFF. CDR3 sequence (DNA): TGTGCCAGCAGCTTATCTAGCGGGGACTACAATGAGCAGTTCTTC.

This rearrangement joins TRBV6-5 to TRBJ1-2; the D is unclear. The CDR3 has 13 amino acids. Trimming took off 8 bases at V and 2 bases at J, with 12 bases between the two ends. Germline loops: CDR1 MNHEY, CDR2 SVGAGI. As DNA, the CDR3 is TGTGCCAGCGAGAGGGATGCCAACTATGGCTACACCTTC. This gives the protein CASERDANYGYTF.

The CDR3 here is CASRLEPIASDEQFF. As DNA, the CDR3 is TGTGCCAGCAGACTCGAGCCGATCGCCAGCGATGAGCAGTTCTTC. The V call is TRBV6-1, the J call TRBJ2-1; the D is unclear. The CDR3 has 15 amino acids. Germline CDR1 reads MNHNS; CDR2 reads SASEGT. Trimming took 6 bases from V and 8 from J, leaving 20 bases between them.